The 8 T cell receptor beta chains below were found in one sample sequenced in a study of cytomegalovirus exposure and HLA in healthy donors. The primer mix had 60 Vbeta and 13 Jbeta primers. Sequencing was performed with immunoSEQ multiplex PCR; in TCRdb, only in-frame clones are kept and a portion is missing. The profile shows 150,000 or so clones, around 84% of them singletons. The sequencing input was PBMCs. These receptors were taken from a male donor in good health and CMV-seropositive.

The CDR3 sequence is CAWSRGNQPQHF. The CDR3 nucleotides read TGTGCCTGGAGTCGGGGCAATCAGCCCCAGCATTTT. The J gene is TRBJ1-5, the V gene TRBV30; D is uncertain. Trimming took 2 bases from V and 2 from J, leaving 4 bases between them. CDR1 and CDR2 from the germline V gene are GTSNPN and SVGIG (reference sequence). This CDR3 region has 12 residues.

The chain combines TRBV6-5 with TRBJ1-2; perhaps TRBD1 as D (5 bases). The germline V gene encodes CDR1 MNHEY and CDR2 SVGAGI. The CDR3 runs 13 residues. The germline V and J ends were trimmed by 2 bases and 4 bases, with 8 bases remaining between them. DNA of the CDR3: TGTGCCAGCAGTTACCGGACATCCTATGGCTACACCTTC. It codes for CASSYRTSYGYTF.

The rearrangement uses TRBV2 and TRBJ1-6; 8 nucleotides align to TRBD1. The CDR3 contains 14 residues. J lost 10 bases, V lost 7 bases, and 9 bases had no gene match. Germline loops: CDR1 SNHLY, CDR2 FYNNEI. Written as DNA, the CDR3 is TGTGCCAGCAACTTAGACAGGGGTCGGTCACCCCTCCACTTT. This sequence encodes CASNLDRGRSPLHF.

The J gene is TRBJ2-7, the V gene TRBV30; perhaps TRBD1 as D (6 bases). CDR3 length: 15 residues. The germline V gene has CDR1 GTSNPN and CDR2 SVGIG (reference sequence). Trimming took 3 bases from V and 5 from J, leaving 20 bases between them. CDR3: CAWRAVTGKGDEQYF. The CDR3 coding sequence is TGTGCCTGGAGGGCCGTCACAGGGAAGGGAGACGAGCAGTACTTC.

In this sample, this clone turned up a few times. The chain employs TRBV29-1 and TRBJ2-1; D is undetermined. Trimming removed 7 bases from V and 5 bases from J, with 15 bases in between. This CDR3 spans 13 amino acids. Germline lookup yields CDR1 SQVTM and CDR2 ANQGSEA. CDR3 protein: CSGLTTDHNEQFF. The CDR3 nucleotides read TGCAGCGGCCTCACCACAGATCACAATGAGCAGTTCTTC.

The genes are TRBV7-6 and TRBJ2-3; D call uncertain. Trimming stripped 1 base from V and 0 bases from J, with 11 bases between. The CDR3 spans 16 residues. Germline CDR1 is SGHVS and CDR2 is FNYEAQ. The CDR3 here is CASSLGSLTSTDTQYF. CDR3 sequence (DNA): TGTGCCAGCAGCTTAGGAAGTTTGACTAGCACAGATACGCAGTATTTT.

The gene calls are TRBV7-6 and TRBJ2-7; 7 bases are shared with TRBD1. CDR3 size: 17 residues. CDR1 SGHVS and CDR2 FNYEAQ come from the germline V gene. J was trimmed by 0 bases and V by 1 base; bases with no gene match: 9. Here the CDR3 reads CASSLEVGTAISYEQYF. The CDR3 coding sequence is TGTGCCAGCAGCTTAGAAGTCGGGACAGCTATCTCCTACGAGCAGTACTTC.

CDR3 region: CAISRQGVNTEAFF. CDR3 bases: TGTGCCATCAGCCGGCAGGGGGTAAACACTGAAGCTTTCTTT. The chain recombines TRBV10-3 with TRBJ1-1; 7 bases line up with TRBD1. This CDR3 has 14 amino acids. Trimming at V came to 6 bases and at J to 2 bases, leaving 6 bases not matched to a gene. Germline V lookup: CDR1 ENHRY, CDR2 SYGVKD.